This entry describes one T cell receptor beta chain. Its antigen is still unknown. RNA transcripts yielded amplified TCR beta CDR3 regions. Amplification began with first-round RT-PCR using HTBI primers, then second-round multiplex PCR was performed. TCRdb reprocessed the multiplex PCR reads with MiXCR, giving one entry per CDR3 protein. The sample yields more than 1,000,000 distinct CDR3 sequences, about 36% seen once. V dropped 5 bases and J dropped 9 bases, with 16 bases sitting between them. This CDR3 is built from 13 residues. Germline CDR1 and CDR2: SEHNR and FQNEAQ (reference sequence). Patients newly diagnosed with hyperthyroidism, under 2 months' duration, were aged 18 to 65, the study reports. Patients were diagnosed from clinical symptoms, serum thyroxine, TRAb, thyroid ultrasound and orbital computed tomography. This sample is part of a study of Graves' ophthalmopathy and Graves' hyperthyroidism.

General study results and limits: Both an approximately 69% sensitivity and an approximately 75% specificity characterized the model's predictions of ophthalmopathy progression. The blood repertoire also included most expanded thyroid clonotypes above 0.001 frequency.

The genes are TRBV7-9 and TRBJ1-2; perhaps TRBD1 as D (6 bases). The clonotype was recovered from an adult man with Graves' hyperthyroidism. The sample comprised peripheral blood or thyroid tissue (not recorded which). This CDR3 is CASSATGSGSYTF. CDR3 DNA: TGTGCCAGCAGCGCTACAGGGTCTGGGAGCTACACCTTC.